The 2 T cell receptor beta chains below all came from one sample that was sequenced in a study of OX40 agonist ivuxolimab in advanced cancers. The data were produced by immunoSEQ multiplex PCR, yet TCRdb's version contains in-frame clones alone and is incomplete. The sample includes about 96,000 clones, roughly 80% seen only once; the top ten take approximately 5.5%. The sample in question was CD4+ or CD8+ T cells sorted from blood, obtained in a trial of the OX40 agonist ivuxolimab. The receptor source for this set is an adult with an advanced solid tumor such as melanoma, head and neck, liver or kidney cancer.

The rearrangement joins TRBV6-6 to TRBJ1-2; D is ambiguous. This CDR3 has 14 amino acids. V was clipped by 0 bases and J by 0 bases, with 5 bases between them. Per the germline V gene, CDR1 is MNHNY and CDR2 is SVGAGI (reference sequence). The CDR3 spells CASSYSPANYGYTF. CDR3 in DNA: TGTGCCAGCAGTTACTCGCCGGCTAACTATGGCTACACCTTC.

The genes are TRBV27 and TRBJ2-7, with 8 bases matching TRBD1. The V gene's germline CDR1 is MNHEY and CDR2 SMNVEV (reference sequence). CDR3 size: 12 residues. V was clipped by 10 bases and J by 2 bases; unmatched bases: 4. CDR3 DNA: TGTGCCACCTCCAGGGGGCCCTACGAGCAGTACTTC. This translates into CATSRGPYEQYF.